The 23 T cell receptor beta chains reported below all come from one sample, sequenced in a study of T-cell reconstitution after alpha-beta-depleted transplantation in children. Unique molecular identifiers were used to barcode this TCRbeta library. One entry per CDR3 protein, called by TCRdb with MiXCR from the PCR reads. The sample shows about 640,000 distinct CDR3 sequences, over 10% of them seen only once. Source: PBMCs, mostly from graft donor cells, taken 360 days after TCRalphabeta/CD19-depleted stem cell transplant. Receptor source: a male patient between 5 and 17 years old who had a stem cell transplant for acute myeloid leukemia, so the T cells may come from the graft donor.

In this sample, this clonotype turned up many times. The chain carries TRBV20-1 and TRBJ2-1; D is uncertain. Germline V gene data show CDR1 as DFQATT and CDR2 as SNEGSKA (reference sequence). This CDR3 has 18 amino acids. With 6 bases removed from V and 2 bases from J, the gap between germline ends came to 26 bases. Here the CDR3 reads CSAPSRLEELIPYNEQFF. DNA for the CDR3: TGCAGTGCCCCATCCCGTCTTGAGGAACTGATTCCCTACAATGAGCAGTTCTTC.

This clonotype was observed a handful of times. V usage is TRBV7-3 and J usage is TRBJ2-2, with TRBD2 matching over 7 bases. Unmatched junction bases numbered 3, after V lost 0 bases and J lost 5 bases. Germline CDR1 and CDR2: SGHTA and FQGTGA. The CDR3 consists of 15 residues. The CDR3 here is CASSLTRGETGELFF. The CDR3 region has the DNA TGTGCCAGCAGCTTAACTCGGGGGGAAACCGGGGAGCTGTTTTTT.

This clonotype was detected only a few times. This chain connects TRBV27 to TRBJ2-2; TRBD1 is a possible D gene (6 bases). Germline CDR1 reads MNHEY; CDR2 reads SMNVEV (reference sequence). V was cut by 5 bases and J by 0 bases, with 10 bases left in between. CDR3 length equals 15 residues. For the CDR3, the DNA is TGTGCCAGCAGTATACAGGGATCGAACACCGGGGAGCTGTTTTTT. It encodes CASSIQGSNTGELFF.

This chain joins TRBV2 and TRBJ2-1; TRBD2 agrees at 9 bases. Germline CDR1 reads SNHLY; CDR2 reads FYNNEI. This CDR3 is 19 amino acids long. Trimming took 5 bases from V and 1 from J; bases not matched to a gene: 15. Written as DNA, the CDR3 is TGTGCCAGCAGTCCGACGTGGGCGGGAGGGAGAATTTCCTACAATGAGCAGTTCTTC. This sequence encodes CASSPTWAGGRISYNEQFF.

This clonotype was detected a few times. The rearrangement links TRBV20-1 to TRBJ2-1; 8 nucleotides line up with TRBD2. CDR3 size: 17 residues. With 6 bases clipped from V and 1 base from J, the junction kept 14 bases outside the gene matches. Germline values: CDR1 DFQATT, CDR2 SNEGSKA (reference sequence). In nucleotides, the CDR3 is TGCAGTGCCCCACCCACTACTAGCGGACCTTCCTACAATGAGCAGTTCTTC. It specifies CSAPPTTSGPSYNEQFF.

This clonotype was found a few times. This chain joins TRBV7-9 and TRBJ1-4; possibly TRBD1 for D (5 bases). Between the trimmed V and J ends, which lost 1 base and 6 bases, there was a span of 9 bases. CDR3 length equals 14 residues. CDR1 and CDR2 (germline): SEHNR, FQNEAQ (reference sequence). The CDR3 DNA sequence: TGTGCCAGCAGCTTAGGCGGCAGGGATGAAAAACTGTTTTTT. Its translation is CASSLGGRDEKLFF.

This rearrangement joins TRBV15 to TRBJ1-6; D remains ambiguous. The CDR3 runs to 12 residues. The V and J ends lost 1 base and 9 bases respectively, with 4 bases between them. Per the germline V gene, CDR1 is LNHNV and CDR2 is YYDKDF (reference sequence). CDR3 sequence: CATSRVGSPLHF. The DNA of the CDR3 is TGTGCCACCAGCAGAGTGGGTTCACCCCTCCACTTT.

This clonotype has ten or more counts. CDR3 in amino acids: CASSRRQGRNTEAFF. The CDR3 region has the DNA TGTGCCAGCAGCCGTCGACAGGGGAGGAACACTGAAGCTTTCTTT. V usage is TRBV7-6 and J usage is TRBJ1-1; 8 bases are shared with TRBD1. Germline trimming cut 5 bases from V and 1 base from J; bases unmatched to any gene: 6. From germline, CDR1 is SGHVS and CDR2 FNYEAQ. This CDR3 region has 15 residues. The full variable domain, its missing parts supplied by reference TRBV7-6 and TRBJ1-1, is GAGVSQSPRYKVTKRGQDVALRCDPISGHVSLYWYRQALGQGPEFLTYFNYEAQQDKSGLPNDRFSAERPEGSISTLTIQRTEQRDSAMYRCASSRRQGRNTEAFFGQGTRLTVV.

At least ten counts were recorded for this clonotype. The chain couples TRBV10-3 to TRBJ2-3, with TRBD2 matching over 7 bases. The CDR3 contains 17 residues. Unmatched junction bases numbered 14, after V lost 7 bases and J lost 1 base. From germline, CDR1 is ENHRY and CDR2 SYGVKD. Here the CDR3 reads CAITGGSPGVGTDTQYF. CDR3 in DNA: TGTGCCATCACTGGCGGGAGCCCCGGGGTAGGCACAGATACGCAGTATTTT.

This clonotype was detected only a few times. The chain recombines TRBV18 with TRBJ2-3; TRBD2 agrees at 14 bases. Germline trimming cut 3 bases from V and 6 bases from J; bases unmatched to any gene: 5. Germline CDR1 reads KGHSH; CDR2 reads LQKENI. The CDR3 totals 16 residues. CDR3 loop: CASSPGTSGSLDTQYF. In DNA, the CDR3 is TGTGCCAGCTCACCCGGGACTAGCGGGAGCTTGGATACGCAGTATTTT.

A few counts support this clonotype. The CDR3 coding sequence is TGTGCCAGCAGGGGGGAAGAAGAGACCCAGTACTTC. This gives the protein CASRGEEETQYF. The chain links TRBV21-1 to TRBJ2-5; TRBD1 was called by the table and not checked on the DNA. TRBV21-1 is designated a pseudogene. This CDR3 has 12 amino acids.

This clonotype has just a few counts. The chain is built from TRBV28 and TRBJ2-7; 7 bases are shared with TRBD1. The germline V gene has CDR1 MDHEN and CDR2 SYDVKM. With 2 bases clipped from V and 0 bases from J, the junction kept 4 bases outside the gene matches. The CDR3 runs to 15 residues. The CDR3 sequence is CASSLVGGVSYEQYF. In nucleotides, the CDR3 is TGTGCCAGCAGTTTAGTAGGGGGCGTCTCCTACGAGCAGTACTTC.

The chain joins TRBV5-1 to TRBJ2-7, with D possibly matching TRBD2 (5 bases). The CDR3 contains 15 residues. Trimming took 0 bases from V and 2 from J, leaving 12 bases between them. Germline CDR1 is SGHRS and CDR2 is YFSETQ. In DNA form, the CDR3 reads TGCGCCAGCAGCTTGGCCCGGGTAGCGACCTACGAGCAGTACTTC. It yields the protein CASSLARVATYEQYF.

This clonotype has a count of ten or more. V gene TRBV7-2 combines with J gene TRBJ2-5; 8 bases line up with TRBD2. Germline-derived CDR1 and CDR2 are SGHTA and FQGNSA. CDR3 length equals 13 residues. V lost 3 bases, J lost 5 bases, and 2 bases stayed unmatched. Here the CDR3 reads CASSFTGGETQYF. The DNA for the CDR3 is TGTGCCAGCAGCTTTACGGGAGGGGAGACCCAGTACTTC.

This clonotype was counted ten times or more. The chain combines TRBV7-9 with TRBJ2-1; D call uncertain. Trimming cost V 2 bases and J 12 bases, with 2 bases left between them. This CDR3 has 9 residues. Germline V gene sequence: CDR1 SEHNR, CDR2 FQNEAQ (reference sequence). The CDR3 DNA reads as TGTGCCAGCAGCTTATTGCAGTTCTTC. Its protein is CASSLLQFF.

The chain links TRBV4-3 to TRBJ2-3, with D unresolved. The germline gives CDR1 LGHNA, CDR2 YSLEER. The V gene lost 0 bases and the J gene lost 5 bases, with 6 bases spanning the gap. The CDR3 has 13 amino acids. CDR3 in amino acids: CASSQERKDTQYF. The CDR3, as DNA: TGCGCCAGCAGCCAAGAAAGAAAAGATACGCAGTATTTT.

The table lists this clonotype with a few counts. The chain uses TRBV28 and TRBJ2-4, with a possible D match to TRBD2 (6 bases). Trimming shortened V by 3 bases and J by 2 bases, and 8 bases separated the two germline ends. Germline V lookup: CDR1 MDHEN, CDR2 SYDVKM. This CDR3 is 14 amino acids long. The CDR3 protein is CASSFGTSKNIQYF. The CDR3, as DNA: TGTGCCAGCAGTTTCGGGACTTCCAAAAACATTCAGTACTTC.

About this clonotype: One base away lies a much larger clone, so this may be a sequencing read error. The chain uses TRBV28 and TRBJ2-4, with 7 bases fitting TRBD2. The CDR3 has 17 residues. Germline V gene lookup returns CDR1 MDHEN and CDR2 SYDVKM. DNA for the CDR3: TGTGCCAGCAGTTTATGGGGGACTACCCTAGCCAAAAACATTCGGTACTTC. Amino acid sequence: CASSLWGTTLAKNIRYF.

This clonotype has only a few counts. This chain connects TRBV7-3 to TRBJ1-5; D is undetermined. The CDR3 consists of 14 residues. The V gene's germline CDR1 is SGHTA and CDR2 FQGTGA. The germline V and J ends were trimmed by 3 bases and 3 bases, with 9 bases remaining between them. CDR3 bases: TGTGCCAGCAGCTTGAGACGGGTCAATCAGCCCCAGCATTTT. It translates to CASSLRRVNQPQHF.

This clonotype was seen more than once but under ten times. V usage is TRBV15 and J usage is TRBJ2-2; 10 bases are a match to TRBD2. The CDR3 sequence is 18 residues long. After removal of 0 bases from V and 5 bases from J, the junction contained 9 bases not matched to a gene. Germline lookup yields CDR1 LNHNV and CDR2 YYDKDF (reference sequence). The CDR3 DNA reads TGTGCCACCAGCAGAGATTGGGGGCTAGCGGGAGTTACCGGGGAGCTGTTTTTT. It encodes CATSRDWGLAGVTGELFF.

This clonotype has ten or more counts. The V gene is TRBV18, the J gene TRBJ1-5; 7 nucleotides align to TRBD1. The CDR3 consists of 15 residues. CDR1 is KGHSH, CDR2 LQKENI, per germline. J was trimmed by 2 bases and V by 6 bases; bases with no gene match: 7. CDR3 loop: CASSPAGGGNQPQHF. Here the CDR3 DNA reads TGTGCCAGCTCCCCCGCAGGGGGGGGCAATCAGCCCCAGCATTTT.

This clonotype was seen many times. This chain joins TRBV5-6 and TRBJ1-2, with D tentatively TRBD1 (5 bases). Germline V gene lookup returns CDR1 SGHDT and CDR2 YYEEEE. This CDR3 has 14 amino acids. Trimming took 2 bases from V and 7 from J, leaving 15 bases between them. The CDR3 here is CASSFGRRGVGYTF. CDR3 coding DNA: TGTGCCAGCAGCTTTGGCCGTAGGGGCGTTGGCTACACCTTC.

This clonotype was picked up a small number of times. The chain carries TRBV28 and TRBJ1-5; the match to TRBD1 covers 11 bases. The germline V gene encodes CDR1 MDHEN and CDR2 SYDVKM. The junction had 9 bases not matched to a gene; V was cut back by 5 bases and J by 6 bases. The CDR3 is made up of 16 amino acids. CDR3 in DNA: TGTGCCAGCAGTCTGTTCGGACAGGGGGCGAGTCAGCCCCAGCATTTT. It is translated as CASSLFGQGASQPQHF. Supplemented by reference TRBV28 and TRBJ1-5, the full variable domain reads DVKVTQSSRYLVKRTGEKVFLECVQDMDHENMFWYRQDPGLGLRLIYFSYDVKMKEKGDIPEGYSVSREKKERFSLILESASTNQTSMYLCASSLFGQGASQPQHFGDGTRLSIL.